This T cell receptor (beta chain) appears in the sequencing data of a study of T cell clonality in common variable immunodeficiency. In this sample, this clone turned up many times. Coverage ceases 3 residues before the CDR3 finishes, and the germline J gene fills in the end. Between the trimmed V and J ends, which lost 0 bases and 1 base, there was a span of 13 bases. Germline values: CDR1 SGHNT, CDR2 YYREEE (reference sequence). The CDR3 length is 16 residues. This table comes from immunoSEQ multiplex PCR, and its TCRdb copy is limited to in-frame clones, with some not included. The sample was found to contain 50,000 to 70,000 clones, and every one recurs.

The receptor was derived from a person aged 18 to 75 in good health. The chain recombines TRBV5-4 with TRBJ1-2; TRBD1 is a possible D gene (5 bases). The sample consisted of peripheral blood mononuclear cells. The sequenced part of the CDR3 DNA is TGTGCCAGCAGCTTGGATTCCGCGGGGCTTAACTATGGC. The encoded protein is CASSLDSAGLNYG. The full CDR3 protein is CASSLDSAGLNYGYTF. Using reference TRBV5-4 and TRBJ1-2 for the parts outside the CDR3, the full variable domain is ETGVTQSPTHLIKTRGQQVTLRCSSQSGHNTVSWYQQALGQGPQFIFQYYREEENGRGNFPPRFSGLQFPNYSSELNVNALELDDSALYLCASSLDSAGLNYGYTFGSGTRLTVV.